The rows below give T cell receptor beta chains drawn from one sample of a study of Ad26.COV2.S vaccination and SARS-CoV-2 variants. Sequencing used immunoSEQ multiplex PCR; TCRdb keeps in-frame clones, though not all of them. The data contain around 300,000 clones, almost 90% of them seen just once; the ten biggest clones take up around 5.5%. Specimen: peripheral blood, collected in a trial of Ad26.COV2.S vaccine versus placebo. Every receptor here comes from a person between 18 and 65 years old who received the Ad26.COV2.S COVID-19 vaccine or a placebo. The CDR3 runs from the conserved cysteine through the conserved F or W.

j_call	v_call	cdr3_aa
TRBJ1-5	TRBV6-2/TRBV6-3	CASSYKAGRGNQPQHF
TRBJ2-7	TRBV12-5	CASGWGVEQYF
TRBJ2-1	TRBV27	CASSFGGSSYNEQFF
TRBJ1-1	TRBV4-1	CASSLGTAEFGYTEAFF
TRBJ1-2	TRBV5-1	CASSLATQYGYTF
TRBJ1-3	TRBV19	CASSVVSGNTIYF
TRBJ1-5	TRBV5-8	CASSPSPTILAGLNQPQHF
TRBJ1-1	TRBV28	CASRSGGDPAEAFF
TRBJ1-5	TRBV15	CATSARRDNQPQHF
TRBJ2-3	TRBV20-1	CSASGHLSTDTQYF
TRBJ2-5	TRBV4-1	CASSQAGTGKETQYF
TRBJ1-1	TRBV10-1	CASSEFSARNTEAFF
TRBJ2-5	TRBV20-1	CSANTVETQYF
TRBJ2-1	TRBV11-3	CASSLEGGGAMDEQFF
TRBJ1-1	TRBV30	CAWRRLQGNTEAFF
TRBJ2-3	TRBV6-6	CASSYSYQDTQYF
TRBJ2-2	TRBV5-6	CASCKREVNTGELFF
TRBJ2-1	TRBV7-8	CASSLPGQYNEQFF
TRBJ2-1	TRBV2	CACLGTDYNEQFF
TRBJ1-2	TRBV6-5	CASSRTGNNYGYTF
TRBJ1-1	TRBV27	CASTDRLNTEAFF
TRBJ1-1	TRBV19	CASSELNTEAFF
TRBJ2-3	TRBV6-2/TRBV6-3	CASTPSGRKSTQYF
TRBJ2-2	TRBV7-2	CASSSERQGISTGELFF
TRBJ2-2	TRBV4-3	CASSWDRAATGELFF
TRBJ1-5	TRBV6-1	CASSEAGAGDQPQHF
TRBJ2-1	TRBV3-1/TRBV3-2	CASSQPLAATRDEQFF